What follows are 13 T cell receptor beta chains derived from one specimen sequenced in a study of blood T cell repertoires in COVID-19. Produced via immunoSEQ multiplex PCR; TCRdb's table is partial and in-frame only. The sample shows around 200,000 clones, less than 85% of them seen only once. Specimen: peripheral blood. The receptor source for this set is a human donor in a cohort sampled during active COVID-19.

This clone appeared once. The J gene is TRBJ2-1, the V gene TRBV4-1, with 7 bases fitting TRBD2. The CDR3 spans 17 residues. The V and J ends lost 0 bases and 4 bases, in that order; junction bases with no gene match: 9. The germline V gene has CDR1 MGHRA and CDR2 YSYEKL. The CDR3 DNA sequence: TGCGCCAGCAGCCAAGATCGGAGCGGGGAGACATACAATGAGCAGTTCTTC. Amino acid sequence: CASSQDRSGETYNEQFF.

With regard to this clone: Given the absence of the conserved phenylalanine or tryptophan at the CDR3 end, a read error is likely. The DNA is left out, because the CDR3 cannot be placed on it with certainty; the CDR3 is given as TCRdb lists it. CDR3 sequence: CASSLWDYTD. The chain employs TRBV11-1 and TRBJ2-2; the DNA was not used to check the table's D call, TRBD2. The length of the CDR3 is 10 amino acids, counting both ends. The germline V gene has CDR1 SGHAT and CDR2 FQDESV (reference sequence).

The J gene is TRBJ1-4, the V gene TRBV4-1; TRBD1 matches at 7 bases. CDR1 and CDR2 from the germline V gene are MGHRA and YSYEKL. The junction had 11 bases not matched to a gene; V was cut back by 5 bases and J by 8 bases. The CDR3 has 15 amino acids. CDR3 sequence: CASSDLGGTNEKLFF. The CDR3, as DNA: TGCGCCAGCAGCGACTTAGGGGGCACGAACGAAAAACTGTTTTTT.

V is TRBV5-1 and J is TRBJ1-1; 10 bases are a match to TRBD1. Germline-derived CDR1 and CDR2 are SGHRS and YFSETQ. V lost 7 bases and J lost 6; bases outside the gene matches: 9. CDR3 size: 14 residues. The CDR3 DNA sequence: TGCGCCAGCGGCACTGGACAGGGGGTGGCTGAAGCTTTCTTT. Translating it yields CASGTGQGVAEAFF. Together with reference TRBV5-1 and TRBJ1-1, the CDR3 gives the full variable domain: KAGVTQTPRYLIKTRGQQVTLSCSPISGHRSVSWYQQTPGQGLQFLFEYFSETQRNKGNFPGRFSGRQFSNSRSEMNVSTLELGDSALYLCASGTGQGVAEAFFGQGTRLTVV.

The chain employs TRBV30 and TRBJ2-1, with a possible D match to TRBD1 (6 bases). Trimming shortened V by 3 bases and J by 6 bases, and 15 bases separated the two germline ends. The germline CDR1 and CDR2 sequences are GTSNPN and SVGIG (reference sequence). This CDR3 has 14 amino acids. The CDR3 region has the DNA TGTGCCTGGAGGGGCAGGGGTCCAGGCAATGAGCAGTTCTTC. Its translation is CAWRGRGPGNEQFF.

The V and J genes are TRBV5-1 and TRBJ2-7; possibly TRBD1 for D (5 bases). The CDR3 runs 14 residues. Germline V CDR1 and CDR2: SGHRS, YFSETQ. V lost 4 bases and J 0 bases, leaving 11 bases between the germline ends. The CDR3 DNA reads TGCGCCAGCAGCCCGACAGAAAGCTCCTACGAGCAGTACTTC. Protein product: CASSPTESSYEQYF. The whole variable domain, filled in from reference TRBV5-1 and TRBJ2-7, reads KAGVTQTPRYLIKTRGQQVTLSCSPISGHRSVSWYQQTPGQGLQFLFEYFSETQRNKGNFPGRFSGRQFSNSRSEMNVSTLELGDSALYLCASSPTESSYEQYFGPGTRLTVT.

The chain carries TRBV6-7 and TRBJ2-5; 9 bases agree with TRBD1. TRBV6-7 is assigned to the ORF class and has an uncertain function. The V segment lost 2 bases and the J segment 1 base; nucleotides outside the gene matches: 2. This CDR3 comprises 15 residues. The CDR3 DNA reads as TGTGCCAGCAGTTACGGACAGGGGTTCCAAGAGACCCAGTACTTC. This encodes CASSYGQGFQETQYF.

Of note for this clone: With a much larger clone just one base away, this may be a read error. Other DNA sequences in the sample encode the same CDR3. This sequence joins TRBV3-1 (or the pseudogene TRBV3-2) and TRBJ2-7; 11 nucleotides agree with TRBD2. The CDR3 sequence is 16 residues long. Germline loops: CDR1 LGHDT, CDR2 YNNKEL (reference sequence). Here the CDR3 reads CASSQKGTSGSYEQYF. The CDR3 DNA reads as TGTGCCAGCAGCCAAAAGGGGACTAGCGGATCATACGAACAGTACTTC.

The chain couples TRBV19 to TRBJ1-2; 7 positions agree with TRBD1. CDR1 and CDR2 (germline): LNHDA, SQIVND (reference sequence). J was trimmed by 2 bases and V by 6 bases; bases with no gene match: 3. The CDR3 has 13 amino acids. In nucleotides, the CDR3 is TGTGCCAGTAGGGACAGGCTGAACTATGGCTACACCTTC. Translated, it gives CASRDRLNYGYTF.

The chain is built from TRBV13 and TRBJ2-5; D is unclear. The germline V and J ends were trimmed by 5 bases and 2 bases, with 3 bases remaining between them. The CDR3 consists of 11 residues. Germline V CDR1 and CDR2: PRHDT, FYEKMQ (reference sequence). The CDR3 DNA reads TGTGCCAGCAGCACACAAGAGACCCAGTACTTC. It encodes CASSTQETQYF. The full variable domain, completed using reference TRBV13 and TRBJ2-5, is AAGVIQSPRHLIKEKRETATLKCYPIPRHDTVYWYQQGPGQDPQFLISFYEKMQSDKGSIPDRFSAQQFSDYHSELNMSSLELGDSALYFCASSTQETQYFGPGTRLLVL.

CDR3 sequence (DNA): TGTGCCAGCAGCCCGCAGACAGGGATGAACACTGAAGCTTTCTTT. Its protein product is CASSPQTGMNTEAFF. V and J are TRBV4-2 and TRBJ1-1, with 7 bases matching TRBD1. There are 15 residues in the CDR3. The V segment lost 4 bases and the J segment 0 bases; nucleotides outside the gene matches: 5. Looked up from germline, CDR1 is LGHNA and CDR2 is YNFKEQ.

This CDR3 is CASSVGGGSVYEQYF. The DNA for the CDR3 is TGTGCCAGCAGCGTAGGGGGAGGGTCCGTCTACGAGCAGTACTTC. V and J are TRBV9 and TRBJ2-7; TRBD2 matches at 7 bases. V gave up 0 bases and J gave up 3 bases; unmatched junction bases: 6. Germline assignment: CDR1 SGDLS and CDR2 YYNGEE. The CDR3 sequence is 15 residues long.

The genes are TRBV7-8 and TRBJ2-1; D perhaps matches TRBD1 (5 bases). V was pared by 2 bases and J by 12 bases, with 20 bases between. The CDR3 sequence is 15 residues long. The germline V gene has CDR1 SGHVS and CDR2 FQNEAQ. The CDR3 reads CASSLLGRVAHGQFF. CDR3 in DNA: TGTGCCAGCAGCTTATTGGGCAGGGTTGCTCACGGGCAGTTCTTC.